The rows below give T cell receptor beta chains drawn from one sample of a study of STAT5B mutations in CD4+ large granular lymphocyte leukemia. Produced via immunoSEQ multiplex PCR; TCRdb's table is partial and in-frame only. The sample lists about 38,000 clones; under 85% were seen once. The sample consisted of CD4+ T cells from blood buffy coats. These receptors all stem from a human donor in good health. The CDR3 runs from the conserved cysteine through the conserved F or W. D genes are given only for firm matches. Not every row has a clone size; where given, it reads once, few, many or a size class.

clone_size: few; j_call: TRBJ1-1; d_call: NA; v_call: TRBV12-5; cdr3_nt: TGTGCTAGTGTTCCACCCAGGGGCACTGAAGCTTTCTTT; cdr3_aa: CASVPPRGTEAFF
clone_size: NA; j_call: TRBJ2-7; d_call: TRBD2; v_call: TRBV5-1; cdr3_nt: TGCGCCAGCAGCTTGGTAATCTCGGGCGGGAGGGGTTCCTACGAGCAGTACTTC; cdr3_aa: CASSLVISGGRGSYEQYF
clone_size: NA; j_call: TRBJ2-7; d_call: TRBD2; v_call: TRBV4-3; cdr3_nt: TGCGCCAGCAGCCCCTTCCGACTAGCGGGAGGGTCAAGGATCGAGCAGTACTTC; cdr3_aa: CASSPFRLAGGSRIEQYF
clone_size: NA; j_call: TRBJ2-7; d_call: NA; v_call: TRBV2; cdr3_nt: TGTGCCAGCAGTGATCCGGGCGGAAGGCAGTACTTC; cdr3_aa: CASSDPGGRQYF
clone_size: NA; j_call: TRBJ2-1; d_call: TRBD2; v_call: TRBV5-3; cdr3_nt: TGTGCCAGAAGCCCTCACTGGGGAGGGGAGCAGTTCTTC; cdr3_aa: CARSPHWGGEQFF
clone_size: few; j_call: TRBJ1-5; d_call: NA; v_call: TRBV7-8; cdr3_nt: TGTGCCAGCAGCCCACGGGCGCTCTTCAATCAGCCCCAGCATTTT; cdr3_aa: CASSPRALFNQPQHF
clone_size: few; j_call: TRBJ2-3; d_call: NA; v_call: TRBV18; cdr3_nt: TGTGCCAGCTCACTCGGACTAACCACAGATACGCAGTATTTT; cdr3_aa: CASSLGLTTDTQYF
clone_size: NA; j_call: TRBJ2-5; d_call: TRBD2; v_call: TRBV7-2; cdr3_nt: TGTGCCAGCAGCGACGGGGGGGGCTGGGAGACCCAGTACTTC; cdr3_aa: CASSDGGGWETQYF
clone_size: NA; j_call: TRBJ2-4; d_call: TRBD1; v_call: TRBV5-1; cdr3_nt: TGCGCCAGCAGCTGGACGACGGGACAGGGAAGGGACATTCAGTACTTC; cdr3_aa: CASSWTTGQGRDIQYF
clone_size: NA; j_call: TRBJ2-7; d_call: TRBD1; v_call: TRBV27; cdr3_nt: TGTGCCAGCAGACAGGGGGTAGGCGAGCAGTACTTC; cdr3_aa: CASRQGVGEQYF
clone_size: NA; j_call: TRBJ1-2; d_call: NA; v_call: TRBV7-9; cdr3_nt: TGTGCCAGCAGTCGCGTGGGGGGCTATGGCTACACCTTC; cdr3_aa: CASSRVGGYGYTF
clone_size: once; j_call: TRBJ2-7; d_call: NA; v_call: TRBV4-3; cdr3_nt: TGCGCCAGCAGCCAAGCCCAAAACTACGAGCAGTACTTC; cdr3_aa: CASSQAQNYEQYF
clone_size: NA; j_call: TRBJ1-2; d_call: NA; v_call: TRBV5-1; cdr3_nt: TGCGCCAGCAGCTTGGCCGAAGACCACTATGGCTACACCTTC; cdr3_aa: CASSLAEDHYGYTF
clone_size: NA; j_call: TRBJ2-5; d_call: NA; v_call: TRBV7-2; cdr3_nt: TGTGCCAGCAGCTCCGGGGTGGGGAAGACCCAGTACTTC; cdr3_aa: CASSSGVGKTQYF
clone_size: NA; j_call: TRBJ1-1; d_call: NA; v_call: TRBV30; cdr3_nt: TGTGCCTGGGGGAAGGTGTTTTATTGGGACACTGAAGCTTTCTTT; cdr3_aa: CAWGKVFYWDTEAFF
clone_size: NA; j_call: TRBJ2-3; d_call: NA; v_call: TRBV9; cdr3_nt: TGTGCCAGCGGTCCTACATCTAGCACAGATACGCAGTATTTT; cdr3_aa: CASGPTSSTDTQYF
clone_size: few; j_call: TRBJ1-6; d_call: NA; v_call: TRBV2; cdr3_nt: TGTGCCAGCAGTGAAGGTTTCGGCGCAGGGTATAATTCACCCCTCCACTTT; cdr3_aa: CASSEGFGAGYNSPLHF
clone_size: NA; j_call: TRBJ1-5; d_call: NA; v_call: TRBV19; cdr3_nt: TGTGCCAGTAGTCTCCGGGACGGTAGCAATCAGCCCCAGCATTTT; cdr3_aa: CASSLRDGSNQPQHF
clone_size: NA; j_call: TRBJ2-3; d_call: TRBD2; v_call: TRBV5-6; cdr3_nt: TGTGCCAGCAGCTCCGCCTTACTAGCGGGGACAGATACGCAGTATTTT; cdr3_aa: CASSSALLAGTDTQYF
clone_size: NA; j_call: TRBJ2-2; d_call: TRBD2; v_call: TRBV4-2; cdr3_nt: TGTGCCAGCAGCCAAGATCGCCTAGCGGGGGGGTTGGACACCGGGGAGCTGTTTTTT; cdr3_aa: CASSQDRLAGGLDTGELFF
clone_size: NA; j_call: TRBJ2-1; d_call: NA; v_call: TRBV4-1; cdr3_nt: TGCGCCAGCAGCCAAGATTCCACGGGGAGGACCTACAATGAGCAGTTCTTC; cdr3_aa: CASSQDSTGRTYNEQFF
clone_size: NA; j_call: TRBJ2-4; d_call: NA; v_call: TRBV5-6; cdr3_nt: TGTGCCAGCAGCTTCCAAGGAGCCAAAAACATTCAGTACTTC; cdr3_aa: CASSFQGAKNIQYF
clone_size: NA; j_call: TRBJ2-3; d_call: TRBD2; v_call: TRBV5-1; cdr3_nt: TGCGCCAGCAGCACCCTAGCGGGCACAGATACGCAGTATTTT; cdr3_aa: CASSTLAGTDTQYF
clone_size: few; j_call: TRBJ2-2; d_call: NA; v_call: TRBV25-1; cdr3_nt: TGTGCCAGCAGTGCTTCCAGAAACACCGGGGAGCTGTTTTTT; cdr3_aa: CASSASRNTGELFF
clone_size: NA; j_call: TRBJ2-7; d_call: TRBD1; v_call: TRBV6-5; cdr3_nt: TGTGCCAGCAGTAACCCCGGGACAGGGTCCTACGAGCAGTACTTC; cdr3_aa: CASSNPGTGSYEQYF
clone_size: NA; j_call: TRBJ2-5; d_call: NA; v_call: TRBV7-3; cdr3_nt: TGTGCCAGCAGCCGTGGGGGGAAGGAGACCCAGTACTTC; cdr3_aa: CASSRGGKETQYF
clone_size: once; j_call: TRBJ2-5; d_call: TRBD1; v_call: TRBV29-1; cdr3_nt: TGCAGCGTTGAAGGCTCTGACAGGGGGGGGGAGACCCAGTACTTC; cdr3_aa: CSVEGSDRGGETQYF
clone_size: NA; j_call: TRBJ1-5; d_call: NA; v_call: TRBV5-6; cdr3_nt: TGTGCCAGCAGCCTCAGAAGGGCAGGGAATCACAATCAGCCCCAGCATTTT; cdr3_aa: CASSLRRAGNHNQPQHF
clone_size: NA; j_call: TRBJ1-3; d_call: NA; v_call: TRBV18; cdr3_nt: TGTGCCAGCTCACCTTTAGAGGGACGTATGGGAAACACCATATATTTT; cdr3_aa: CASSPLEGRMGNTIYF